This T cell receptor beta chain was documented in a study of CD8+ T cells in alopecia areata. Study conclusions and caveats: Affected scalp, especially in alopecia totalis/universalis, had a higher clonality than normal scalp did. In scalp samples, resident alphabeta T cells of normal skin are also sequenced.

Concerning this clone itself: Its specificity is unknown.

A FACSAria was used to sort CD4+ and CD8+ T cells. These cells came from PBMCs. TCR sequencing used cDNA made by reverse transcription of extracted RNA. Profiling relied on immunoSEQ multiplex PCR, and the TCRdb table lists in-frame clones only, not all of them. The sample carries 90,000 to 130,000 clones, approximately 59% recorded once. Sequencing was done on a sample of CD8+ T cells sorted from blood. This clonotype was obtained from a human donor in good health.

The CDR3 region is CASRLNTEAFF. CDR3 bases: TGTGCCAGCAGGTTGAACACTGAAGCTTTCTTT. The chain employs TRBV7-9 and TRBJ1-1; D gene uncertain. The V and J ends lost 6 bases and 0 bases respectively, with 2 bases between them. CDR3 length equals 11 residues. Germline CDR1 is SEHNR and CDR2 is FQNEAQ (reference sequence).